This TCR beta chain comes out of a study of blood T cell repertoires in COVID-19. As for the study in general: There were acute and convalescent COVID-19 samples, and they came from the United States, Italy and Spain. Sample material is recorded as cDNA or gDNA derived from T cells, B-cell-depleted T cells, or PBMCs.

Per the original data handling: Reference gene primer amplification yielded estimated nucleated cell counts. Produced via immunoSEQ multiplex PCR; TCRdb's table is partial and in-frame only. V, J and clone size were drawn from that table, and D and trimming were deduced from the DNA. Here the sample spans about 33,000 clones, just over 85% being singletons. V shed 1 base and J shed 5 bases, with 14 bases lying between them. The germline CDR1 and CDR2 sequences are SGHAT and FQNNGV. There are 15 residues in the CDR3. The sequencing sample was made of peripheral blood. The sequence derives from a human donor in a cohort sampled during active COVID-19. The chain recombines TRBV11-2 with TRBJ1-2; D unresolved. The CDR3 is CASSLGPGSGYGYTF. CDR3 nucleotides: TGTGCCAGCAGCTTAGGACCGGGTAGTGGGTATGGCTACACCTTC.